One and the same sample provided the 27 T cell receptor beta chains below, sequenced in a study of cytomegalovirus exposure and HLA in healthy donors. The PCR employed 60 Vbeta primers together with 13 Jbeta primers. Libraries were prepared by immunoSEQ multiplex PCR; TCRdb keeps only in-frame clonotypes and omits some of them. The sample consists of around 130,000 clones, over 8.5% of them appearing once. The source material was PBMCs. These receptors were obtained from a woman in her 40s in good health and CMV-seropositive.

The chain has TRBV7-2 and TRBJ1-2; possibly TRBD1 for D (5 bases). This CDR3 comprises 13 residues. V gave up 5 bases and J gave up 1 base, with 8 bases separating them. Looked up from germline, CDR1 is SGHTA and CDR2 is FQGNSA. CDR3 sequence reads: CASSAGLNYGYTF. CDR3 nucleotide sequence: TGTGCCAGCAGCGCGGGACTTAACTATGGCTACACCTTC. The full variable domain, its missing parts supplied by reference TRBV7-2 and TRBJ1-2, is GAGVSQSPSNKVTEKGKDVELRCDPISGHTALYWYRQSLGQGLEFLIYFQGNSAPDKSGLPSDRFSAERTGGSVSTLTIQRTQQEDSAVYLCASSAGLNYGYTFGSGTRLTVV.

This clone was observed a few times. The chain has TRBV5-6 and TRBJ2-7; 7 bases map to TRBD1. Germline V gives CDR1 SGHDT, CDR2 YYEEEE. This CDR3 contains 13 residues. After removal of 3 bases from V and 2 bases from J, the junction contained 2 bases not matched to a gene. DNA for the CDR3: TGTGCCAGCAGCTGGGACAGAACCTACGAGCAGTACTTC. Translated: CASSWDRTYEQYF.

In its sample, this clone was seen a few times. This rearrangement joins TRBV9 to TRBJ1-3; D remains unclear. V lost 3 bases and J lost 0, with 7 bases in between. Germline CDR1 and CDR2: SGDLS and YYNGEE. The CDR3 runs 14 residues. The chain's CDR3 is CASSAQSSGNTIYF. CDR3 bases: TGTGCCAGCAGCGCCCAGTCCTCTGGAAACACCATATATTTT.

The DNA of the CDR3 is TGTGCCAGCAGCCACCCGGGACAGTTGACTAGCGGGGTGTTCTTC. Encoded protein: CASSHPGQLTSGVFF. The chain combines TRBV5-4 with TRBJ2-1; 11 bases agree with TRBD2. The germline gives CDR1 SGHNT, CDR2 YYREEE (reference sequence). This CDR3 spans 15 amino acids. J lost 15 bases, V lost 4 bases, and 15 bases had no gene match.

This clone was detected only a few times. The chain is built from TRBV30 and TRBJ1-2, with a possible D match to TRBD1 (6 bases). With 8 bases removed from V and 3 bases from J, the gap between germline ends came to 25 bases. Germline-derived CDR1 and CDR2 are GTSNPN and SVGIG (reference sequence). This CDR3 region has 16 residues. The CDR3 is CARFGRGASSDYGYTF. The DNA of the CDR3 is TGTGCCCGATTTGGGAGGGGGGCATCATCTGACTATGGCTACACCTTC.

The table lists this clone with a few counts. The V and J genes are TRBV6-5 and TRBJ1-6, with TRBD1 as a possible D gene (5 bases). The germline V gene encodes CDR1 MNHEY and CDR2 SVGAGI. CDR3 length: 15 residues. V was clipped by 2 bases and J by 0 bases, with 5 bases between them. CDR3 DNA sequence: TGTGCCAGCAGTTACGACAGCTCCTATAATTCACCCCTCCACTTT. This encodes CASSYDSSYNSPLHF.

The chain couples TRBV30 to TRBJ2-7; 11 bases are shared with TRBD2. The CDR3 consists of 13 residues. Germline CDR1 is GTSNPN and CDR2 is SVGIG (reference sequence). Trimming removed 5 bases from V and 3 bases from J; junction bases left unmatched: 3. The CDR3, as DNA: TGTGCCTGGGGGACTAGCGGCATCTACGAGCAGTACTTC. This gives the protein CAWGTSGIYEQYF.

This clone occurred a few times. The V call is TRBV29-1, the J call TRBJ1-4; 8 positions agree with TRBD1. The length of the CDR3 is 16 residues. Trimming at V came to 1 base and at J to 7 bases, leaving 11 bases not matched to a gene. CDR1 is SQVTM and CDR2 is ANQGSEA in the germline V gene. This chain's CDR3 is CSVEATRTGFGEKLFF. The CDR3 DNA reads as TGCAGCGTTGAAGCAACCCGGACAGGGTTTGGTGAAAAACTGTTTTTT. The whole variable domain, filled in from reference TRBV29-1 and TRBJ1-4, reads SAVISQKPSRDICQRGTSLTIQCQVDSQVTMMFWYRQQPGQSLTLIATANQGSEATYESGFVIDKFPISRPNLTFSTLTVSNMSPEDSSIYLCSVEATRTGFGEKLFFGSGTQLSVL.

The V and J genes are TRBV6-6 and TRBJ1-4; TRBD1 agrees at 7 bases. V dropped 6 bases and J dropped 4; count of bases not matched to a gene: 11. The length of the CDR3 is 16 residues. The V gene's germline CDR1 is MNHNY and CDR2 SVGAGI (reference sequence). DNA of the CDR3: TGTGCCAGCAGCCCAGAGGTCGGGACAGATAATGAAAAACTGTTTTTT. Protein sequence: CASSPEVGTDNEKLFF.

On this clone: Relative to the germline gene, one junction end is altered; a read error may explain this. The same CDR3 also results from other DNA sequences found in this sample. The chain employs TRBV15 and TRBJ2-6, with a possible D match to TRBD1 (5 bases). CDR1 and CDR2 from the germline V gene are LNHNV and YYDKDF (reference sequence). The CDR3 extends over 15 amino acids. The CDR3: CATSSKGSGANVLTF. CDR3 DNA: TGTGCCACCAGCAGTAAGGGGTCTGGGGCCAACGTCCTGACCTTC.

In its sample, this clone was seen a few times. V and J are TRBV7-2 and TRBJ2-7; possibly TRBD2 for D (5 bases). Germline loops: CDR1 SGHTA, CDR2 FQGNSA. Trimming removed 1 base from V and 8 bases from J, with 12 bases in between. This CDR3 contains 13 residues. The CDR3 protein is CASSLVEGVKQYF. The CDR3, as DNA: TGTGCCAGCAGCTTAGTAGAGGGCGTGAAGCAGTACTTC.

The table lists this clone with a few counts. J is TRBJ1-2 and V is TRBV6-1, with no clear D. Germline CDR1 MNHNS, CDR2 SASEGT. Trimming took off 3 bases at V and 6 bases at J, with 14 bases between the two ends. The CDR3 is 14 amino acids. CDR3 in DNA: TGTGCCAGCAGTGAGGTGTTTGGACTAGATGGCTACACCTTC. It specifies CASSEVFGLDGYTF.

This clone was detected a few times. This chain uses TRBV6-6 with TRBJ1-1, with D possibly matching TRBD1 (5 bases). Germline CDR1 and CDR2: MNHNY and SVGAGI (reference sequence). The CDR3 consists of 14 residues. V lost 3 bases to trimming and J lost 7 bases, with 15 bases between them. CDR3 in DNA: TGTGCCAGCAGTTATGGGCAGGGATGGAGTGAAGCTTTCTTT. This sequence encodes CASSYGQGWSEAFF.

Regarding this clone: One junction end disagrees with the germline gene, perhaps due to a read error. The same CDR3 also results from other DNA sequences found in this sample. This chain joins TRBV9 and TRBJ1-1; the D gene is possibly TRBD1 (5 bases). CDR1 SGDLS and CDR2 YYNGEE come from the germline V gene. This CDR3 region has 15 residues. The CDR3 sequence: CASSVVPGVYTEAFF. In DNA, the CDR3 is TGTGCCAGCAGCGTAGTACCGGGGGTGTACACTGAGGCTTTCTTT.

The chain links TRBV5-3 to TRBJ2-7; TRBD1 agrees at 7 bases. TRBV5-3 is an ORF, with its function uncertain. The CDR3 runs to 15 residues. Unmatched junction bases numbered 6, after V lost 3 bases and J lost 0 bases. The CDR3 is CARSSAGTASYEQYF. The DNA of the CDR3 is TGTGCCAGAAGCTCGGCCGGGACAGCCTCCTACGAGCAGTACTTC.

This clone occurred a few times. The chain employs TRBV29-1 and TRBJ2-7, with 10 bases lining up with TRBD1. After removal of 7 bases from V and 6 bases from J, the junction contained 3 bases not matched to a gene. CDR1 and CDR2 from the germline V gene are SQVTM and ANQGSEA. The CDR3 has 11 amino acids. This CDR3 is CSGQGALEQYF. For the CDR3, the DNA is TGCAGCGGACAGGGGGCCCTCGAGCAGTACTTC.

This clone was seen a handful of times. The chain employs TRBV14 and TRBJ1-1; TRBD1 matches 8 bases. The CDR3 covers 15 residues. With 4 bases clipped from V and 0 bases from J, the junction kept 4 bases outside the gene matches. Germline CDR1 reads SGHDN; CDR2 reads FVKESK. The CDR3 nucleotides read TGTGCCAGCAGCCTCCTCAGGGGGCTGAACACTGAAGCTTTCTTT. It translates to CASSLLRGLNTEAFF.

This clone came up a few times. The rearrangement uses TRBV4-1 and TRBJ2-7, with 8 bases lining up with TRBD1. The trim removed 0 bases at V and 2 bases at J, leaving 3 bases unmatched. The CDR3 is 15 amino acids. In germline, CDR1 is MGHRA, CDR2 YSYEKL. This CDR3 is CASSQDRTGTYEQYF. Here the CDR3 DNA reads TGCGCCAGCAGCCAAGATCGGACAGGGACCTACGAGCAGTACTTC.

This clone occurred a few times. The genes are TRBV15 and TRBJ2-1; 8 bases align to TRBD1. Germline CDR1 and CDR2: LNHNV and YYDKDF (reference sequence). V lost 0 bases to trimming and J lost 9 bases; unmatched junction nucleotides: 7. The length of the CDR3 is 15 residues. Written as DNA, the CDR3 is TGTGCCACCAGCAGAGATGGCAGGGGGCCAGTTGAGCAGTTCTTC. Its protein product is CATSRDGRGPVEQFF.

The chain links TRBV13 to TRBJ1-1; TRBD1 matches 11 bases. Germline CDR1 PRHDT, CDR2 FYEKMQ (reference sequence). The CDR3 covers 14 residues. Unmatched junction bases numbered 3, after V lost 5 bases and J lost 4 bases. The CDR3 here is CASSLGTGGTEAFF. The CDR3 nucleotides are TGTGCCAGCAGCCTGGGGACAGGGGGCACTGAAGCTTTCTTT.

This clone turned up a few times. V gene TRBV18 combines with J gene TRBJ1-1, with a weak D call TRBD1 (5 bases). This CDR3 region has 14 residues. Looked up from germline, CDR1 is KGHSH and CDR2 is LQKENI. Deletions cut 2 bases from V and 5 bases from J, with 12 bases between. CDR3 residues: CASSPVGGLTEAFF. The CDR3 DNA reads TGTGCCAGCTCACCAGTGGGGGGACTTACTGAAGCTTTCTTT.

This clone has a handful of counts. This rearrangement joins TRBV7-9 to TRBJ1-2; 7 nucleotides agree with TRBD1. V lost 5 bases to trimming and J lost 7 bases; unmatched junction nucleotides: 13. CDR1 is SEHNR, CDR2 FQNEAQ, per germline (reference sequence). The CDR3 sequence is 15 residues long. CDR3 protein: CASSIRTGETGGYTF. For the CDR3, the DNA is TGTGCCAGCAGCATCCGGACAGGCGAAACTGGTGGCTACACCTTC. Drawing the rest from reference TRBV7-9 and TRBJ1-2, the complete variable domain is DTGVSQNPRHKITKRGQNVTFRCDPISEHNRLYWYRQTLGQGPEFLTYFQNEAQLEKSRLLSDRFSAERPKGSFSTLEIQRTEQGDSAMYLCASSIRTGETGGYTFGSGTRLTVV.

The rearrangement joins TRBV19 to TRBJ2-7; 9 nucleotides line up with TRBD1. CDR3 length: 13 residues. CDR1 LNHDA and CDR2 SQIVND come from the germline V gene (reference sequence). With 6 bases clipped from V and 5 bases from J, the junction kept 5 bases outside the gene matches. The CDR3 DNA is TGTGCCAGTAGAAGACAGGGGGTGGACGAGCAGTACTTC. It codes for CASRRQGVDEQYF.

V and J are TRBV7-9 and TRBJ1-1, with D hard to call. Deletions cut 5 bases from V and 1 base from J, with 14 bases between. Germline CDR1 reads SEHNR; CDR2 reads FQNEAQ (reference sequence). This CDR3 contains 15 residues. CDR3 sequence reads: CASSPRGIGNTEAFF. The CDR3 DNA follows: TGTGCCAGCAGCCCGCGCGGGATTGGGAACACTGAAGCTTTCTTT.

CDR3 coding DNA: TGTGCCAGCAGCTTTCGGGCTAACTATGGCTACACCTTC. Protein: CASSFRANYGYTF. The rearrangement joins TRBV7-2 to TRBJ1-2; D call uncertain. Trimming pared 3 bases from V and 0 bases from J, leaving 5 bases between. This CDR3 contains 13 residues. Germline V gene sequence: CDR1 SGHTA, CDR2 FQGNSA.

There are a few counts of this clone. The gene calls are TRBV6-1 and TRBJ2-2, with TRBD1 identical over 7 bases. There are 13 residues in the CDR3. Trimming took 6 bases from V and 4 from J; bases not matched to a gene: 2. CDR1 and CDR2 from the germline V gene are MNHNS and SASEGT. CDR3 in DNA: TGTGCCAGCAGAAGACAGGGCACCGGGGAGCTGTTTTTT. Encoded protein: CASRRQGTGELFF.

V and J are TRBV7-2 and TRBJ2-1; maybe TRBD2 (7 bases). V shed 2 bases and J shed 5 bases, with 16 bases lying between them. The CDR3 has 16 residues. CDR1 is SGHTA and CDR2 is FQGNSA in the germline V gene. As DNA, the CDR3 is TGTGCCAGCAGCTTACACGGGGCGGGGGCCCACAATGAGCAGTTCTTC. It yields the protein CASSLHGAGAHNEQFF.